This T cell receptor (beta chain) came from a study of regulatory T cells in long-lasting Graves disease. Study conclusions and caveats: There were preferences for TRBV28, TRBJ1-2 and TRBJ2-5 in persistent disease.

Notes on this clonotype: The antigen remains undetermined. A much larger clonotype is one base distant, so this may be a read error.

Time point specified: newly diagnosed GD, antithyroid drugs for less than 3 months. RNA from PBMCs was the source of the TCR library. The germline V and J ends were trimmed by 6 bases and 2 bases, with 19 bases remaining between them. The CDR3 runs to 16 residues. In building TCR beta libraries, iRepertoire HTBI primers were used together with Arm-PCR of CDR3 regions. Per the authors' pipeline: Identification of gene segments yielded more than 55 TRBV and about 15 TRBJ across samples. TCRdb ran MiXCR on the multiplex PCR reads and lists one entry per CDR3 protein. None of the V and J calls come from the authors' own analysis; TCRdb made them. The sample carries hundreds of thousands of distinct CDR3 sequences, under 20% recorded once. This same sample was also part of a study on T cells in Graves' hyperthyroidism and ophthalmopathy. This second study notes: Hyperthyroidism of Graves' type that showed no ophthalmopathy progression within 18 months was stable. During a first-round RT-PCR of the TCR CDR3, the HTBI primer set was used.

The sample consisted of peripheral blood mononuclear cells (PBMCs), taken at new diagnosis, from a patient treated with antithyroid drugs. The chain has TRBV12-3 or TRBV12-4 and TRBJ1-2; D is unresolved. This receptor was obtained from a woman in her thirties with Graves disease. For the CDR3, the DNA is TGTGCCAGCAGCTTTAACCCGGACCTAACAAACTATGGCTACACCTTC. Amino acids: CASSFNPDLTNYGYTF.